This T cell receptor beta chain is drawn from a study of blood T cells in healthy people across ages. Notes on the study in general: Higher diversity, along with more naive CD4+ cells, distinguished long-lived donors from aged donors. Naive T cell percentage and TCR beta diversity correlated strongly.

Regarding this clonotype: Its antigen remains unidentified.

Samples had at least 6 million PBMCs isolated from them. Then a second PCR, running roughly 7 to 11 cycles, was carried out with a sample-barcoded 5' primer and a J-beta primer mix. TCRdb reprocessed the 5' RACE reads via MiXCR and lists one record per CDR3 protein. Here the sample spans roughly 700,000 distinct CDR3 sequences, 45% to 50% being singletons. The ends lost 5 bases at V and 7 bases at J; junction bases unmatched: 12. The CDR3 runs to 17 residues. Germline V CDR1 and CDR2: SGHTA, FQGTGA. V and J are TRBV7-3 and TRBJ2-1, with 12 nucleotides matching TRBD2. Material for sequencing was blood. This TCR was sampled from a woman in her fifties or sixties in good health. The CDR3 loop is CASSPSSSGRATNEQFF. CDR3 coding DNA: TGTGCCAGCAGCCCCTCCTCTAGCGGGAGGGCCACTAATGAGCAGTTCTTC.